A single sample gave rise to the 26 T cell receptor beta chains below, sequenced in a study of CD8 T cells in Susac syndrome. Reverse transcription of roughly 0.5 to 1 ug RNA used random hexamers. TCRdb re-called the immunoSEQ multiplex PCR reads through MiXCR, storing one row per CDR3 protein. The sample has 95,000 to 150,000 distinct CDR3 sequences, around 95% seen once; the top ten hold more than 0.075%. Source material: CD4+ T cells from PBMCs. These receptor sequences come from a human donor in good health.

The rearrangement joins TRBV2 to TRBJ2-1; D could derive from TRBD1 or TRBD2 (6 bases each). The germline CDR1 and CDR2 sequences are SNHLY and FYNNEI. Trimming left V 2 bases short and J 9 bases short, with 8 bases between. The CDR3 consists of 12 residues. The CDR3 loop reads CASSETGAEQFF. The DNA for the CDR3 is TGTGCCAGCAGTGAAACGGGGGCTGAGCAGTTCTTC.

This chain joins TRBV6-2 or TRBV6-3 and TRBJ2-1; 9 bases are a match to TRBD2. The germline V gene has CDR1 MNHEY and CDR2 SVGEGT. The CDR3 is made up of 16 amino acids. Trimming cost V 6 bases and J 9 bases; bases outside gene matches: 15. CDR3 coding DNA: TGTGCCAGCAGCCCCGAATGGCGGGAGGGCCGGGGTGAGCAGTTCTTC. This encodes CASSPEWREGRGEQFF.

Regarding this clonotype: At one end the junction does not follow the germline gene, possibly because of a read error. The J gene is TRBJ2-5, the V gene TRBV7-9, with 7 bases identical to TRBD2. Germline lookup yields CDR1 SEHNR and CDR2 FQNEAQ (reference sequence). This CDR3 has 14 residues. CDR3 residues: CASSSGEGKEIQYF. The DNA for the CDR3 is TGTGCCAGCAGCTCCGGGGAGGGGAAAGAGATCCAGTACTTC.

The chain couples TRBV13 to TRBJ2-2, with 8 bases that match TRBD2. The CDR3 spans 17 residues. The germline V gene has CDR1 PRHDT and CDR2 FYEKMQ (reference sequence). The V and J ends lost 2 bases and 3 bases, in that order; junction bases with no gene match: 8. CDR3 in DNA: TGTGCCAGCAGCTTATCCTACGGGACTAGTTACACCGGGGAGCTGTTTTTT. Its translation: CASSLSYGTSYTGELFF.

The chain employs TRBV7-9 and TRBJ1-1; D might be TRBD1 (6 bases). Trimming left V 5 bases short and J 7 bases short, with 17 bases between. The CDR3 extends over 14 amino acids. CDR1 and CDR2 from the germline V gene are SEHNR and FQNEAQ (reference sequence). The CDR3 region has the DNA TGTGCCAGCAGCCGCTCCCGGGACACACTTGAAGCTTTCTTT. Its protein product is CASSRSRDTLEAFF.

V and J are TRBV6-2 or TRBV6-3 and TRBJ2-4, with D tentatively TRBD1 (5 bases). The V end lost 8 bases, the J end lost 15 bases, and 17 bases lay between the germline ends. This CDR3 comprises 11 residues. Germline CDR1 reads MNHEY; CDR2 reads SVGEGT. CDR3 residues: CASSSFAGMYF. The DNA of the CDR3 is TGTGCCAGCTCCTCTTTCGCAGGGATGTACTTC.

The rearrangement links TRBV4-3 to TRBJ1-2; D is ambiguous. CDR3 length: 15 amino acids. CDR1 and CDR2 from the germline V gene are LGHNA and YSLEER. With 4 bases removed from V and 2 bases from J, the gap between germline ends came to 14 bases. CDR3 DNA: TGCGCCAGCAGCCCCCAGGTGACGGAGAACTATGGCTACACCTTC. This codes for CASSPQVTENYGYTF.

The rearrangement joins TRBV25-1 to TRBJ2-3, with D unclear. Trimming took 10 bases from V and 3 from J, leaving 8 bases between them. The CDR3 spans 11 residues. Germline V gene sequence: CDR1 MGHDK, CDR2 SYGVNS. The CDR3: CATRLTDTQYF. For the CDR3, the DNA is TGTGCCACCCGACTTACAGATACGCAGTATTTT.

The CDR3, as DNA: TGTGCCAGCAGCTCAGGAGCGGGAGTGCGCGAGACCCAGTACTTC. Its translation: CASSSGAGVRETQYF. The chain recombines TRBV7-2 with TRBJ2-5; 8 positions agree with TRBD2. CDR3 length: 15 residues. Trimming took 4 bases from V and 5 from J; bases not matched to a gene: 9. CDR1 SGHTA and CDR2 FQGNSA come from the germline V gene.

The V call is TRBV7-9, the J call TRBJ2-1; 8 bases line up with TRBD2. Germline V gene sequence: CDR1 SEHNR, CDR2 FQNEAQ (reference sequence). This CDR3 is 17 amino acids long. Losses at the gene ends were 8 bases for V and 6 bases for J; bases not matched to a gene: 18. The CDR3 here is CASASPPGVAGTNEQFF. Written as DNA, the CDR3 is TGTGCCAGCGCGTCACCCCCTGGGGTAGCGGGAACCAATGAGCAGTTCTTC. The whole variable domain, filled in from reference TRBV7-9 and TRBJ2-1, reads DTGVSQNPRHKITKRGQNVTFRCDPISEHNRLYWYRQTLGQGPEFLTYFQNEAQLEKSRLLSDRFSAERPKGSFSTLEIQRTEQGDSAMYLCASASPPGVAGTNEQFFGPGTRLTVL.

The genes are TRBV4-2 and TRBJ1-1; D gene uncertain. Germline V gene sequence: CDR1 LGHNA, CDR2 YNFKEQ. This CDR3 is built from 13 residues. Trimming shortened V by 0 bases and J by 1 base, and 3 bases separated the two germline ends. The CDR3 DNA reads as TGTGCCAGCAGCCAAGAGTGGAACACTGAAGCTTTCTTT. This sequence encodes CASSQEWNTEAFF.

The CDR3 loop is CASSLDHSTDTQYF. CDR3 DNA sequence: TGTGCCAGCAGCTTAGATCACAGCACAGATACGCAGTATTTT. The V and J genes are TRBV11-2 and TRBJ2-3; D uncertain. CDR3 length: 14 residues. V lost 0 bases, J lost 0 bases, and 4 bases lay in between. Germline V lookup: CDR1 SGHAT, CDR2 FQNNGV. Full variable domain (rest looked up from reference TRBV11-2 and TRBJ2-3): EAGVAQSPRYKIIEKRQSVAFWCNPISGHATLYWYQQILGQGPKLLIQFQNNGVVDDSQLPKDRFSAERLKGVDSTLKIQPAKLEDSAVYLCASSLDHSTDTQYFGPGTRLTVL.

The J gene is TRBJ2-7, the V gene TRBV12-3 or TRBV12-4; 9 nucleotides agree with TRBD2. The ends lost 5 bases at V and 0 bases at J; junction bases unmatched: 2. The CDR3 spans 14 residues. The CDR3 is CASSDSGSSYEQYF. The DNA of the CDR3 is TGTGCCAGCAGTGATAGCGGGAGCTCCTACGAGCAGTACTTC.

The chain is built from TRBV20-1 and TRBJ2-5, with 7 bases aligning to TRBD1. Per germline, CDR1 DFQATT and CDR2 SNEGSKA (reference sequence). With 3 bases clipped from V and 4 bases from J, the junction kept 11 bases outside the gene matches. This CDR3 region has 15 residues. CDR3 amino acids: CSARRQGSTRETQYF. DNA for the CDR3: TGCAGTGCTAGGAGACAGGGTTCAACACGAGAGACCCAGTACTTC.

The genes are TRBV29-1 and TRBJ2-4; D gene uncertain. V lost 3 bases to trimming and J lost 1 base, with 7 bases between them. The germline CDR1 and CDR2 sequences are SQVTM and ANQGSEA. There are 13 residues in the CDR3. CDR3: CSVEGSAKNIQYF. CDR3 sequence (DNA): TGCAGCGTTGAGGGTAGCGCCAAAAACATTCAGTACTTC.

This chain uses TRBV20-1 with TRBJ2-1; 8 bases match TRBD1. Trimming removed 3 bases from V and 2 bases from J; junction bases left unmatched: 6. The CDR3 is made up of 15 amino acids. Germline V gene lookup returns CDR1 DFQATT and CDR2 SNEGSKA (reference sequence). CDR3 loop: CSASKTGVTYNEQFF. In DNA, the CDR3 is TGCAGTGCTAGCAAGACAGGGGTGACCTACAATGAGCAGTTCTTC.

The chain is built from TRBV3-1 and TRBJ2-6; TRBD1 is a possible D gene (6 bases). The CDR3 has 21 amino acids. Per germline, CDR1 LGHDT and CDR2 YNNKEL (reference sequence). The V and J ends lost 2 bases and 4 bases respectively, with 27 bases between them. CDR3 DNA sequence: TGTGCCAGCAGCCAACGCCCAAGATCGAACAGGGACGAGAACGGGGCCAACGTCCTGACTTTC. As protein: CASSQRPRSNRDENGANVLTF.

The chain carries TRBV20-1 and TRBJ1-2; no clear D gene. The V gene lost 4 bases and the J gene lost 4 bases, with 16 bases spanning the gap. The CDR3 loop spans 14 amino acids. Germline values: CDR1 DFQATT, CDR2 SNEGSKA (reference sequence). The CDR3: CSATRRRETYGYTF. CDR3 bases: TGCAGTGCTACCCGTAGGAGAGAAACCTATGGCTACACCTTC.

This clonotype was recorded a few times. Here the CDR3 DNA reads TGTGCCAGCAGTCGGACAGGGTCCAATCAGCCCCAGCATTTT. Residues: CASSRTGSNQPQHF. The rearrangement uses TRBV6-5 and TRBJ1-5, with 8 bases identical to TRBD1. The length of the CDR3 is 14 residues. Germline trimming cut 5 bases from V and 3 bases from J; bases unmatched to any gene: 3. Germline-derived CDR1 and CDR2 are MNHEY and SVGAGI.

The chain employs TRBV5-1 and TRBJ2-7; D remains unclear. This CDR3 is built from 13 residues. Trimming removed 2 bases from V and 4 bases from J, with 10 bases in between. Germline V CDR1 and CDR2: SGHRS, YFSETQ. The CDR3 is CASSLWQKYEQYF. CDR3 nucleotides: TGCGCCAGCAGCTTATGGCAAAAGTACGAGCAGTACTTC. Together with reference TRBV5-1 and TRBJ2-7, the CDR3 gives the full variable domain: KAGVTQTPRYLIKTRGQQVTLSCSPISGHRSVSWYQQTPGQGLQFLFEYFSETQRNKGNFPGRFSGRQFSNSRSEMNVSTLELGDSALYLCASSLWQKYEQYFGPGTRLTVT.

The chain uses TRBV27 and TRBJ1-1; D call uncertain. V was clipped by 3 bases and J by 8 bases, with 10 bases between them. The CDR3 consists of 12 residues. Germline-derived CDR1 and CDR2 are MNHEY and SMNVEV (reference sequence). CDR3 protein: CASSFFGREAFF. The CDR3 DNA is TGTGCCAGCAGTTTTTTTGGTCGGGAAGCTTTCTTT.

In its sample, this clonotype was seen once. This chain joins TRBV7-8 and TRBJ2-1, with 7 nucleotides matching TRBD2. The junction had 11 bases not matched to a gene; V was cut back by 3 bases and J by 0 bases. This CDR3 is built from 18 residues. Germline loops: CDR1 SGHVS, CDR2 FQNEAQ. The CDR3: CASSLVTAGTRSYNEQFF. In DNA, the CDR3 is TGTGCCAGCAGCTTGGTAACAGCGGGAACTCGCTCCTACAATGAGCAGTTCTTC.

CDR3 nucleotide sequence: TGTGCCAGCAGCCAACCTCTAGCGGGAGGGCCCACCTACGAGCAGTACTTC. Protein product: CASSQPLAGGPTYEQYF. The chain links TRBV3-1 to TRBJ2-7, with 12 positions matching TRBD2. Germline lookup yields CDR1 LGHDT and CDR2 YNNKEL (reference sequence). The V and J ends lost 2 bases and 2 bases, in that order; junction bases with no gene match: 7. The CDR3 spans 17 residues.

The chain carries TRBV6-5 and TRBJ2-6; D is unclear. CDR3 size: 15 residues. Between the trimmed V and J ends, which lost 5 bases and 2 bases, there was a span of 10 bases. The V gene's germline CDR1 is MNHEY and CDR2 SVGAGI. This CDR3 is CASSKHPTGANVLTF. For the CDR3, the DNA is TGTGCCAGCAGTAAACACCCTACTGGGGCCAACGTCCTGACTTTC.

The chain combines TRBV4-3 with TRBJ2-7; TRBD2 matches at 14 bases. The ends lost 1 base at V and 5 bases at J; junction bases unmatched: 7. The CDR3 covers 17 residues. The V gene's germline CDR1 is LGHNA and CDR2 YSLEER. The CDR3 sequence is CASSQGVGTSGRHEQYF. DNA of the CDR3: TGCGCCAGCAGCCAAGGGGTGGGGACTAGCGGGAGACACGAGCAGTACTTC.

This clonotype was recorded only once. The DNA for the CDR3 is TGTGCCACCAGCAACTCGGGCATCAGGTTTAAGAAGACCCAGTACTTC. Residues: CATSNSGIRFKKTQYF. The V and J genes are TRBV15 and TRBJ2-5, with D unresolved. The CDR3 sequence is 16 residues long. The germline V gene encodes CDR1 LNHNV and CDR2 YYDKDF (reference sequence). V lost 4 bases, J lost 6 bases, and 21 bases lay in between. Combining the CDR3 with reference TRBV15 and TRBJ2-5 gives the whole variable domain DAMVIQNPRYQVTQFGKPVTLSCSQTLNHNVMYWYQQKSSQAPKLLFHYYDKDFNNEADTPDNFQSRRPNTSFCFLDIRSPGLGDTAMYLCATSNSGIRFKKTQYFGPGTRLLVL.